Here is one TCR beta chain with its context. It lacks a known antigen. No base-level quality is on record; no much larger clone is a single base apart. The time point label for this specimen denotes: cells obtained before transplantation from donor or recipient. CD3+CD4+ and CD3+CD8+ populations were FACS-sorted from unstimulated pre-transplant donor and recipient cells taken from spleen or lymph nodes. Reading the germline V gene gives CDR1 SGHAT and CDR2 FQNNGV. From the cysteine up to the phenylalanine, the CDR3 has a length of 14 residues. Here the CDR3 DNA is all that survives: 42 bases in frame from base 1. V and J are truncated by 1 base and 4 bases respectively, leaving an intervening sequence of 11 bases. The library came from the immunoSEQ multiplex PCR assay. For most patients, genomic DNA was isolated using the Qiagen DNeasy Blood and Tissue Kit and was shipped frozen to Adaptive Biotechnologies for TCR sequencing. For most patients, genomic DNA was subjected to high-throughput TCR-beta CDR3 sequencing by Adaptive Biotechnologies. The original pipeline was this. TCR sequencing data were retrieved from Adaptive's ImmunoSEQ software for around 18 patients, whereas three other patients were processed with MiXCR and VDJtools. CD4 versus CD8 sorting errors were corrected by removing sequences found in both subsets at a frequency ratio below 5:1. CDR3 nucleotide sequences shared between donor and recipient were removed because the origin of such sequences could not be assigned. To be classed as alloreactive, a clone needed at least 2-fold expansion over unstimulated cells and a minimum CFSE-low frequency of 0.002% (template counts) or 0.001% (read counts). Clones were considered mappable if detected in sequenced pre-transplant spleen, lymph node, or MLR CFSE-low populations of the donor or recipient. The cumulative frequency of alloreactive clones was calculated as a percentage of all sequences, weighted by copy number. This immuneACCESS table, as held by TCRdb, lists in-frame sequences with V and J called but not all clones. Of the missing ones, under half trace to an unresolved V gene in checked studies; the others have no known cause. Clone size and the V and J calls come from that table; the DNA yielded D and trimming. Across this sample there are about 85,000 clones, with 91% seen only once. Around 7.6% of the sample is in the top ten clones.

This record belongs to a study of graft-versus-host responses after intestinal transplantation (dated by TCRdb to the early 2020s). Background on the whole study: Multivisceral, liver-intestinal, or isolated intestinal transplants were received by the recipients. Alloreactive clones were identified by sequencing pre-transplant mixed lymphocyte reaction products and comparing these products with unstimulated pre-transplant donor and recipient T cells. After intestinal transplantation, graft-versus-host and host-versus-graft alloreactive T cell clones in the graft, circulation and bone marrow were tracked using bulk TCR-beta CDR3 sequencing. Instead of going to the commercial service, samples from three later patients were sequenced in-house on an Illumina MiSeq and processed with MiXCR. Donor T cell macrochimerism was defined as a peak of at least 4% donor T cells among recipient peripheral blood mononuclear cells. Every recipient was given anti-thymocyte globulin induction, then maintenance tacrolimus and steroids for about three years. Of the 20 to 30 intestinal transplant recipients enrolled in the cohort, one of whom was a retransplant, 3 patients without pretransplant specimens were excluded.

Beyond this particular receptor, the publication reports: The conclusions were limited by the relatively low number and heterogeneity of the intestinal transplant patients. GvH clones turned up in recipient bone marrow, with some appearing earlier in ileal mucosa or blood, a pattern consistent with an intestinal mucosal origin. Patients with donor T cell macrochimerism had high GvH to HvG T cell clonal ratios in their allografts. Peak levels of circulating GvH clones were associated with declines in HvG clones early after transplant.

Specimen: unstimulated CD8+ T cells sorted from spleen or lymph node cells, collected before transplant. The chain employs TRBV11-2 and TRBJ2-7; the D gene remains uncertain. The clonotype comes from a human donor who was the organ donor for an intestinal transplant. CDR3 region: CASSLVGALYEQYF. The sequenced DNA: TGTGCCAGCAGCTTAGTTGGAGCTCTGTACGAGCAGTACTTC.